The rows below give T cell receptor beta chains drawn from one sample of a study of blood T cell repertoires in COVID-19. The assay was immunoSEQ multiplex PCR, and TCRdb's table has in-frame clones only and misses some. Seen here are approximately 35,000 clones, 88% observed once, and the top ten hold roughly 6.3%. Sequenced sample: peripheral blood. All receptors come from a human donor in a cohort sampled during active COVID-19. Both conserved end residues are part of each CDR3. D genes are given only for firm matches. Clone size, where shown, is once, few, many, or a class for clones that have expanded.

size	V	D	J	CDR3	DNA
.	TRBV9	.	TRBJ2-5	CASSVVGGHQETQYF	TGTGCCAGCAGCGTAGTCGGCGGGCACCAAGAGACCCAGTACTTC
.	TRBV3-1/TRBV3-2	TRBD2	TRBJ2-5	CASSQGARTSGRAVETQYF	TGTGCCAGCAGCCAAGGGGCGCGGACTAGCGGGAGGGCCGTGGAGACCCAGTACTTC
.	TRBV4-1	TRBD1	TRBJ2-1	CASSTTGVDYNEQFF	TGCGCCAGCAGCACGACAGGGGTCGACTACAATGAGCAGTTCTTC
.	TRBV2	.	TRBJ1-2	CASPSGRNYGYTF	TGTGCCAGCCCTTCAGGGAGGAACTATGGCTACACCTTC
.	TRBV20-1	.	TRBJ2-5	CSASGETQYF	TGCAGTGCTAGCGGAGAGACCCAGTACTTC
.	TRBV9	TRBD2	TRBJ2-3	CASSPHAGGPEADTQYF	TGTGCCAGCAGCCCCCATGCGGGAGGGCCTGAAGCAGATACGCAGTATTTT
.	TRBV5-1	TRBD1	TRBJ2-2	CASSYRDRANTGELFF	TGCGCCAGCAGCTACCGGGACAGGGCGAACACCGGGGAGCTGTTTTTT
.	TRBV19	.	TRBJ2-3	CASSRQGPITDTQYF	TGTGCCAGTAGTCGCCAGGGGCCAATTACAGATACGCAGTATTTT
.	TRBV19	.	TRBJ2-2	CASSISSYGAVTGELFF	TGTGCCAGTAGTATATCCTCCTACGGAGCTGTTACCGGGGAGCTGTTTTTT
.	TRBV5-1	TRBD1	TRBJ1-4	CASSQRFGDRGRATNEKLFF	TGCGCCAGCAGCCAAAGATTCGGGGACAGGGGGCGTGCAACTAATGAAAAACTGTTTTTT
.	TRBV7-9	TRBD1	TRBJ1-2	CASSSYRDRGYGYTF	TGTGCCAGCAGCTCCTACCGGGACAGGGGCTATGGCTACACCTTC
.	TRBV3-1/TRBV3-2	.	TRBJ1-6	CASSQDSYGTLYNSPLHF	TGTGCCAGCAGCCAAGATTCTTATGGGACACTCTATAATTCACCCCTCCACTTT
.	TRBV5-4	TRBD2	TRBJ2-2	CASSFGGGLPSTGELFF	TGTGCCAGCAGCTTCGGCGGGGGGCTTCCGAGCACCGGGGAGCTGTTTTTT
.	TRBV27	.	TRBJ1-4	CASSSRGRVNEKLFF	TGTGCCAGCAGTTCAAGGGGTAGGGTTAATGAAAAACTGTTTTTT
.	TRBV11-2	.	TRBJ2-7	CASSLVPSSYEQYF	TGTGCCAGCAGCTTAGTACCCAGCTCCTACGAGCAGTACTTC
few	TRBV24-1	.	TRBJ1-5	CATSKALPGKSGPQHF	TGTGCCACCAGTAAGGCCCTCCCAGGAAAGTCGGGACCCCAGCATTTT
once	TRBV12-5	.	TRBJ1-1	CASGLAQGLTEAFF	TGTGCTAGTGGTTTGGCACAGGGCCTGACTGAAGCTTTCTTT
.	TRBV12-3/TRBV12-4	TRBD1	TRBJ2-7	CASSLNRGEQYF	TGTGCCAGCAGTTTAAACAGGGGCGAGCAGTACTTC
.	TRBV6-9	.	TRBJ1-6	CASSYNGFYSPLHF	TGTGCCAGCAGTTATAACGGGTTTTATTCACCCCTCCACTTT
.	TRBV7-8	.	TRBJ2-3	CASSLAFTDTQYF	TGTGCCAGCAGCTTAGCCTTCACAGATACGCAGTATTTT
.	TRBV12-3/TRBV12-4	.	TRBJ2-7	CASSLGGFGEQYF	TGTGCCAGCAGTTTAGGAGGGTTCGGAGAGCAGTACTTC
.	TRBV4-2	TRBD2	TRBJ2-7	CASSQGLAGPYEQYF	TGTGCCAGCAGCCAGGGACTAGCGGGGCCCTACGAGCAGTACTTC
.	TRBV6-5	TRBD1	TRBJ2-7	CASNLDRPRSYEQYF	TGTGCCAGCAACCTGGACAGGCCTCGCTCCTACGAGCAGTACTTC
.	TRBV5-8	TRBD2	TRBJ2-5	CASKKVGGAETQYF	TGTGCCAGCAAAAAGGTCGGGGGGGCGGAGACCCAGTACTTC
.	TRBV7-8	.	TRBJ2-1	CASRETGNYNEQFF	TGTGCCAGCAGGGAGACAGGCAACTACAATGAGCAGTTCTTC
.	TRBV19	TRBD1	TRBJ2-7	CASSAPGQGVPYEQYF	TGTGCCAGTAGTGCCCCGGGACAGGGGGTCCCCTACGAGCAGTACTTC
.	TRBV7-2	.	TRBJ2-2	CASSLVVEGGELFF	TGTGCCAGCAGCTTAGTTGTCGAGGGCGGGGAGCTGTTTTTT
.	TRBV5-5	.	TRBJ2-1	CASSPVVADYNEQFF	TGTGCCAGCAGCCCGGTAGTAGCGGACTACAATGAGCAGTTCTTC
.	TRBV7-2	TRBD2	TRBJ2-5	CASSTSGRRPQETQYF	TGTGCCAGCAGCACTAGCGGGAGACGTCCCCAAGAGACCCAGTACTTC
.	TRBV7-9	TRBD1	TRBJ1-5	CASSLEGPQGGQPQHF	TGTGCCAGCAGCTTAGAGGGCCCGCAGGGGGGCCAGCCCCAGCATTTT
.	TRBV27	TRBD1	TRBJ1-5	CASSFRTGGTNQPQHF	TGTGCCAGCAGTTTCCGGACAGGGGGCACAAATCAGCCCCAGCATTTT
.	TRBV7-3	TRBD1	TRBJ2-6	CASSHQTGALSGANVLTF	TGTGCCAGCAGCCACCAGACAGGGGCCCTCTCTGGGGCCAACGTCCTGACTTTC
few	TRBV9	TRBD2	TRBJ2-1	CASSVGTSSYNEQFF	TGTGCCAGCAGCGTAGGGACTAGCTCCTACAATGAGCAGTTCTTC
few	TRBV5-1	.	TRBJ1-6	CASSPLGGDSPLHF	TGCGCCAGCAGCCCCTTGGGGGGGGATTCACCCCTCCACTTT
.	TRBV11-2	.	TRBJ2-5	CASSLNQGGETQYF	TGTGCCAGCAGCTTAAACCAGGGTGGAGAGACCCAGTACTTC
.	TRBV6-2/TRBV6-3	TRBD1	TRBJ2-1	CASSLGTGDYNEQFF	TGTGCCAGCAGTCTCGGGACAGGGGACTACAATGAGCAGTTCTTC
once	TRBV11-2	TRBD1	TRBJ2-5	CASSLGRGETQYF	TGTGCCAGCAGCTTAGGCAGGGGGGAGACCCAGTACTTC
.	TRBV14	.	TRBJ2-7	CASSQDYELVHEQYF	TGTGCCAGCAGCCAAGATTATGAGTTAGTCCACGAGCAGTACTTC
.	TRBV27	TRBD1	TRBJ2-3	CASSLTQGVVSTDTQYF	TGTGCCAGCAGTTTAACACAGGGGGTAGTGTCCACAGATACGCAGTATTTT
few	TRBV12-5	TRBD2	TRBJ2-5	CASGLVAGRETQYF	TGTGCTAGTGGTTTGGTAGCGGGGAGGGAGACCCAGTACTTC
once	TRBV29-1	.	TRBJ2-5	CSVEGGAGRYQETQYF	TGCAGCGTTGAGGGGGGGGCCGGGCGGTACCAAGAGACCCAGTACTTC
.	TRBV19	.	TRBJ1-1	CASKSMAGGVNTEAFF	TGTGCCAGTAAGTCAATGGCAGGTGGCGTGAACACTGAAGCTTTCTTT